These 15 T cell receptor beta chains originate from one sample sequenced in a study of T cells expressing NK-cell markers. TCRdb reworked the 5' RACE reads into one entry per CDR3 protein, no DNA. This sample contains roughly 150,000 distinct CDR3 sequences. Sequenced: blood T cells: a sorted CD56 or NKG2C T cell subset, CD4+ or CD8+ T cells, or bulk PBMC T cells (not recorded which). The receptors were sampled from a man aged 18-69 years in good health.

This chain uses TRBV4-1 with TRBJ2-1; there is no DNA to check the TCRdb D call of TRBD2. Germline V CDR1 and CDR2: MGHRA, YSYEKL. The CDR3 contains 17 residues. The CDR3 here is CASSQDPQGLAGVGQFF.

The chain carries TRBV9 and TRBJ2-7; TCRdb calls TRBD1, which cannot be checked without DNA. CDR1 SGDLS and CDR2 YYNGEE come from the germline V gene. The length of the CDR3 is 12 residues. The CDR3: CASSFGGGTQYF.

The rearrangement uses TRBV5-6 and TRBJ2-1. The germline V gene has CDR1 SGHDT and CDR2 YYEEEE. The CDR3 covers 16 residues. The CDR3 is CASSLGRTGPYNEQFF.

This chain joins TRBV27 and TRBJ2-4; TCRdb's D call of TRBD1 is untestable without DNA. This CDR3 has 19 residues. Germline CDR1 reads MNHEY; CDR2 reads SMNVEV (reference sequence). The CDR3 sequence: CASSLKFRAELWRGVAPYF.

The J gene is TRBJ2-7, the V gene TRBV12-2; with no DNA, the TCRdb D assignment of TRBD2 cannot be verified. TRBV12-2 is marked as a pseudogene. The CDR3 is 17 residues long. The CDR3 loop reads CASRLARRLDPTYEQYF.

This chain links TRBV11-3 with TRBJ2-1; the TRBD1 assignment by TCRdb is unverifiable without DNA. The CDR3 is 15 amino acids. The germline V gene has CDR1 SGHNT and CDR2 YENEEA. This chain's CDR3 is CASSHKDRGGNEQFF.

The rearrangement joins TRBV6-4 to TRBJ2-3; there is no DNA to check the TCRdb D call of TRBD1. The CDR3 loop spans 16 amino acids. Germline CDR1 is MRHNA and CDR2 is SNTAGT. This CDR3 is CASSDGTGGDTDTQYF.

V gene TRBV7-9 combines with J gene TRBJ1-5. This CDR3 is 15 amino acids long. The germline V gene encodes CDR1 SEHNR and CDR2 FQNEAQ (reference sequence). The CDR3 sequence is CASSSGAYSNQPQHF.

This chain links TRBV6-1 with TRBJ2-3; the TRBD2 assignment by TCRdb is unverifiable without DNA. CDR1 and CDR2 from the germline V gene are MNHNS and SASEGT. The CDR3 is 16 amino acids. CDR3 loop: CASRRLSGGTTDTQYF.

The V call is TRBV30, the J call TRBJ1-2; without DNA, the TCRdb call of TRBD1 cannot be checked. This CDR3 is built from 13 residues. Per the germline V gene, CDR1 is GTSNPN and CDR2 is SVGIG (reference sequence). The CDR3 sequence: CAWSVSRVYGYTF.

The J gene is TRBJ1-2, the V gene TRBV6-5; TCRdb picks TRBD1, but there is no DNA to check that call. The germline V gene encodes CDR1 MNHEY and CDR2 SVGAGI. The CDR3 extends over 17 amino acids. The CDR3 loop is CASSYSGGQPGMGDGTF.

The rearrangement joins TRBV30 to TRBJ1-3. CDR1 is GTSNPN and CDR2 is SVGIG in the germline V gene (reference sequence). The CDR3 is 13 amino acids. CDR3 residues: CAWSIYDGNTIYF.

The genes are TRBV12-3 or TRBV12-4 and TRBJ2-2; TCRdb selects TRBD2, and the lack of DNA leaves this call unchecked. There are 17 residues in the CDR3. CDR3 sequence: CAIRGTSGGPNTGELFF.

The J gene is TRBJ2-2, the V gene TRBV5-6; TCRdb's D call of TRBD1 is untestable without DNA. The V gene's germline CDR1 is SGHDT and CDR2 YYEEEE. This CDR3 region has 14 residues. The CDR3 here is CASSLGAGRGELFF. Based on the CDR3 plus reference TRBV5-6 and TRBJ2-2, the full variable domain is DAGVTQSPTHLIKTRGQQVTLRCSPKSGHDTVSWYQQALGQGPQFIFQYYEEEERQRGNFPDRFSGHQFPNYSSELNVNALLLGDSALYLCASSLGAGRGELFFGEGSRLTVL.

The chain's CDR3 is CASSQAAANEAFF. The chain joins TRBV3-1 to TRBJ1-1. CDR3 length equals 13 residues. CDR1 LGHDT and CDR2 YNNKEL come from the germline V gene (reference sequence).